This is a list of T cell receptor beta chains from one sample in a study of post-analysis software for immune sequencing data. Each CDR3 protein is one row after TCRdb ran MiXCR on the PCR reads. The repertoire holds 650,000 to 900,000 distinct CDR3 sequences, with about 45% as singletons. Sequenced sample: blood. These receptors all come from a girl aged 10 to 17 with multiple sclerosis. Each CDR3 is given with its conserved first and last residue. A D gene is named only where the DNA matches it firmly. A row's size may be missing; if present it is once, few, many or a size class.

clone size	V gene	D gene	J gene	CDR3 DNA	CDR3 protein
.	TRBV3-1	.	TRBJ2-7	TGTGCCAGCAGCCAAGGGCCGACGTGCTCCTACGAGCAGTACTTC	CASSQGPTCSYEQYF
.	TRBV3-1	.	TRBJ2-7	TGTGCCAGCAGCCAATGGGGGGCGGGAGCCTACAATGAGCAGTACTTC	CASSQWGAGAYNEQYF
.	TRBV29-1	TRBD1	TRBJ1-1	TGCAGCGTTGACGACAGGGGCACTGAAGCTTTCTTT	CSVDDRGTEAFF
few	TRBV29-1	.	TRBJ2-5	TGCAGCGTTGCGTGGGAGATCCATGAGACCCAGTACTTC	CSVAWEIHETQYF
.	TRBV20-1	.	TRBJ2-1	TGCAGTGCTAGAGATTTCTGGAGCTCCTACAATGAGCGGTTCTTC	CSARDFWSSYNERFF
.	TRBV4-1	.	TRBJ2-5	TGCGCCAGCAGCCAAGAGCTGGGCACGTACCAAGAGACCCAGTACTTC	CASSQELGTYQETQYF
.	TRBV12-3/TRBV12-4	.	TRBJ2-5	TGTGCCAGCAGTCCGACAGGGAGGTTGGAGACCCAGTACTTC	CASSPTGRLETQYF
few	TRBV20-1	.	TRBJ2-7	TGCAGTGCGGAAGATCAGGGTGCCTACGAGCAGTACTTC	CSAEDQGAYEQYF
few	TRBV7-9	TRBD2	TRBJ2-7	TGTGCCAGCAGCTTATCATCTAGCGGGGGTTGGGAGCAGTACTTC	CASSLSSSGGWEQYF
.	TRBV29-1	TRBD1	TRBJ1-1	TGCAGCGGTCAGGGGGGAGAGGGTACTGAAGCTTTCTTT	CSGQGGEGTEAFF
few	TRBV7-6	TRBD2	TRBJ2-3	TGTGCCAGCAGCCCCAGGATAGCGGGAGGAACAGATACGCAGTATTTT	CASSPRIAGGTDTQYF
few	TRBV12-3/TRBV12-4	.	TRBJ1-4	TGTGCCAGCAGTTTGGTTCAGCGTAATGAAAAACTGTTTTTT	CASSLVQRNEKLFF
.	TRBV3-1	TRBD2	TRBJ2-7	TGTGCCAGCACCGGCAGGGAGAGCGGGAGCGAGCAGTACTTC	CASTGRESGSEQYF
.	TRBV3-1	.	TRBJ2-1	TGTGCCAGCAGCCAAGCTTTCAATGAGCAGTTCTTC	CASSQAFNEQFF
.	TRBV20-1	TRBD1	TRBJ1-2	TGCAGTGCCTCAGGGGGCGGGCACACCTTC	CSASGGGHTF
.	TRBV3-1	TRBD2	TRBJ2-5	TGTGCCAGCAGCCAGCCGACTAGCTGGCAGACCCAGTACTTC	CASSQPTSWQTQYF
.	TRBV7-6	TRBD2	TRBJ2-7	TGTGCCAGCAGCCCAGAGACCGGACTAGCGGGAGCCTACAATGAGCAGTACTTC	CASSPETGLAGAYNEQYF